This is a list of T cell receptor beta chains from one sample in a study of lymphopenia after photon versus proton radiotherapy. TCRdb's copy holds only in-frame clones and misses some; the assay was immunoSEQ multiplex PCR. The data hold 40,000 or so clones, with 92% observed a single time. The sample here was peripheral blood, taken from a patient treated with photon-based radiotherapy. These receptors were taken from a man in his 60s with cholangiocarcinoma. Both conserved end residues are part of each CDR3. The order of the fields is D gene, J gene, V gene, clone size, CDR3 DNA, CDR3 protein. A D gene is named only where the DNA matches it firmly. Expanded clones get a size class; other rows say once, few or many, or leave the size out.

TRBD1 TRBJ1-2 TRBV2 - TGTGCCAGCAGTGAGGCAGGGGGCAACTATGGCTACACCTTC CASSEAGGNYGYTF
- TRBJ2-5 TRBV7-3 - TGTGCCAGCAGCCCGGGGAGTTGGGAGACCCAGTACTTC CASSPGSWETQYF
- TRBJ2-1 TRBV5-6 - TGTGCCAGCAGCCATGTGGGGTCCTACAATGAGCAGTTCTTC CASSHVGSYNEQFF
- TRBJ1-4 TRBV13 - TGTGCCAGCAGCATTTTACAGCAAAAACTGTTTTTT CASSILQQKLFF
- TRBJ2-7 TRBV11-2 - TGTGCCAGCAGCTTATGGTTCCGGCAGACCCACTACGAGCAGTACTTC CASSLWFRQTHYEQYF
TRBD1 TRBJ2-5 TRBV5-1 - TGCGCCAGCAGCACAGCTCAGGGGGAAGAGACCCAGTACTTC CASSTAQGEETQYF
- TRBJ2-7 TRBV7-9 - TGTGCCAGCAGCTTGATCCCCTCCAAGGGGAGGTACGAGCAGTACTTC CASSLIPSKGRYEQYF
- TRBJ2-1 TRBV7-8 once TGTGCCAGCAGCTTGGGGGCGGGAGTTACCTACAATGAGCAGTTCTTC CASSLGAGVTYNEQFF
- TRBJ2-7 TRBV6-5 - TGTGCCAGCAGTTACGGGGCCCAGGAGTACTTC CASSYGAQEYF
- TRBJ2-7 TRBV28 once TGTGCCAGCAGAACCGGGACAACCTACGAGCAGTACTTC CASRTGTTYEQYF
- TRBJ1-6 TRBV7-2 - TGTGCCAGCAGCTTATTAGACTCACCCCTCCACTTT CASSLLDSPLHF